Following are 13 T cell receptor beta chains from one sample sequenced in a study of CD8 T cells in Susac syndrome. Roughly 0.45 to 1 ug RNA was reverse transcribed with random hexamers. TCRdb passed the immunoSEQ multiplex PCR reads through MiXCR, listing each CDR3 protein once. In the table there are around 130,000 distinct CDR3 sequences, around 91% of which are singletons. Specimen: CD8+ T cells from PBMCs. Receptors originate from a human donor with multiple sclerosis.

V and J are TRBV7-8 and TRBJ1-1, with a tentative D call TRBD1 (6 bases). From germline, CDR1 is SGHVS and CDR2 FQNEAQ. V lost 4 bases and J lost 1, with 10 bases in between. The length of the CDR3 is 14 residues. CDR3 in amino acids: CASSSLQGNTEAFF. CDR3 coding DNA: TGTGCCAGCAGCTCCTTACAGGGGAACACTGAAGCTTTCTTT.

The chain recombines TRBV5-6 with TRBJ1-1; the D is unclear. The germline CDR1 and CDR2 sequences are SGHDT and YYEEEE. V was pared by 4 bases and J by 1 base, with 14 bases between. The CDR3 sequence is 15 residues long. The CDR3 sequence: CASSADGFGNTEAFF. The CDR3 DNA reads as TGTGCCAGCAGCGCGGACGGGTTCGGGAACACTGAAGCTTTCTTT.

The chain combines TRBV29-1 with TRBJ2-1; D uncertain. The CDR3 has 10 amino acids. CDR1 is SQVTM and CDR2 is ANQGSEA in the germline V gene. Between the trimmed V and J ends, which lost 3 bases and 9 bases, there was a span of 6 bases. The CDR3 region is CSVEEGEQFF. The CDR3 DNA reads TGCAGCGTTGAGGAAGGTGAGCAGTTCTTC.

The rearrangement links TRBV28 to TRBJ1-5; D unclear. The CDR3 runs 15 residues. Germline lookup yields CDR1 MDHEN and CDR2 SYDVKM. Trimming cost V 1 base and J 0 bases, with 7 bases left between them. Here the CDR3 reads CASSLSVFSNQPQHF. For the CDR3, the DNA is TGTGCCAGCAGTTTATCAGTTTTTAGCAATCAGCCCCAGCATTTT.

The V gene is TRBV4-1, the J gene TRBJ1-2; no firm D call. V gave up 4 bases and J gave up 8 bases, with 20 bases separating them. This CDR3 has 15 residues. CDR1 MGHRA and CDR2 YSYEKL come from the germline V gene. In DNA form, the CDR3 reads TGCGCCAGCAGCCTACATGTTTCGACGGGGTTGGGCTACACCTTC. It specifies CASSLHVSTGLGYTF.

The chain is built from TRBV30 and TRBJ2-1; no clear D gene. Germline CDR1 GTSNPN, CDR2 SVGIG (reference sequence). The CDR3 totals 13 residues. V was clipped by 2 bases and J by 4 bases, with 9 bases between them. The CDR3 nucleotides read TGTGCCTGGAGTCGCGGATCATACAATGAGCAGTTCTTC. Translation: CAWSRGSYNEQFF.

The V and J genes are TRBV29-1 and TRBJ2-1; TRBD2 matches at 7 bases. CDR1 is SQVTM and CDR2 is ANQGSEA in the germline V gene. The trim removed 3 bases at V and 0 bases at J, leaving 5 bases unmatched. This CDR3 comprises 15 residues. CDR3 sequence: CSVEEGGDSYNEQFF. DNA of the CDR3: TGCAGCGTTGAGGAGGGAGGGGACTCCTACAATGAGCAGTTCTTC.

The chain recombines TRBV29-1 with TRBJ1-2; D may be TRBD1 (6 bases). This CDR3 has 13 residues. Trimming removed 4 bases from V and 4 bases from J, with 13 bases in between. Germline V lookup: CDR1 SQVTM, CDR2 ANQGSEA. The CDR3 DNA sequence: TGCAGCGTTGTAGGGGGTGGAGGCTATGGCTACACCTTC. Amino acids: CSVVGGGGYGYTF.

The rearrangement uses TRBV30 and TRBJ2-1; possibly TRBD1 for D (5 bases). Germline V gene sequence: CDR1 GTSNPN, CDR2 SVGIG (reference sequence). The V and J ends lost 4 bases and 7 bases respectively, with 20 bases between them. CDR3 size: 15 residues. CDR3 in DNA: TGTGCCTGGACTCCCGCTGACAGTCTAGGTAATGAGCAGTTCTTC. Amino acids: CAWTPADSLGNEQFF.

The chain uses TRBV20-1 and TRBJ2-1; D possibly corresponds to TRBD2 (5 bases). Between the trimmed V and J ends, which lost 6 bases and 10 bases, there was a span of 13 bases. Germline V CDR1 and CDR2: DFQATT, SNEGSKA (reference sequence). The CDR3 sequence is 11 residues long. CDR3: CSAPRVNEQFF. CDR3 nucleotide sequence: TGCAGTGCGCCGAGGGTAAACGAGCAGTTCTTC.

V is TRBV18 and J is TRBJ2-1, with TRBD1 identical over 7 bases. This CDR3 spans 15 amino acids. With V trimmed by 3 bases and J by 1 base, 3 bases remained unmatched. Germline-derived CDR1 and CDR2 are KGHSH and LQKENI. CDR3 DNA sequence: TGTGCCAGCTCACCCGGGGACAGTTCCTACAATGAGCAGTTCTTC. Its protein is CASSPGDSSYNEQFF.

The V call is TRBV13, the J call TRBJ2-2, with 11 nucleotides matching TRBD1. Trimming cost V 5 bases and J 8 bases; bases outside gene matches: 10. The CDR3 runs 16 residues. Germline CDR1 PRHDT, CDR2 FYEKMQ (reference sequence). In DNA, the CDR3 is TGTGCCAGCAGCCCCCGGACAGGGGGCGAAGAAGGGGAGCTGTTTTTT. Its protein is CASSPRTGGEEGELFF.

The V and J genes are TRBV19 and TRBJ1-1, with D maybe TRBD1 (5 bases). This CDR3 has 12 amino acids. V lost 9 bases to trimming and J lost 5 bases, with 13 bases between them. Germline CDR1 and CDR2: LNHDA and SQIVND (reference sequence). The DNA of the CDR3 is TGTGCCAGCACCGATGGGGGGACTGAAGCTTTCTTT. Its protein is CASTDGGTEAFF.